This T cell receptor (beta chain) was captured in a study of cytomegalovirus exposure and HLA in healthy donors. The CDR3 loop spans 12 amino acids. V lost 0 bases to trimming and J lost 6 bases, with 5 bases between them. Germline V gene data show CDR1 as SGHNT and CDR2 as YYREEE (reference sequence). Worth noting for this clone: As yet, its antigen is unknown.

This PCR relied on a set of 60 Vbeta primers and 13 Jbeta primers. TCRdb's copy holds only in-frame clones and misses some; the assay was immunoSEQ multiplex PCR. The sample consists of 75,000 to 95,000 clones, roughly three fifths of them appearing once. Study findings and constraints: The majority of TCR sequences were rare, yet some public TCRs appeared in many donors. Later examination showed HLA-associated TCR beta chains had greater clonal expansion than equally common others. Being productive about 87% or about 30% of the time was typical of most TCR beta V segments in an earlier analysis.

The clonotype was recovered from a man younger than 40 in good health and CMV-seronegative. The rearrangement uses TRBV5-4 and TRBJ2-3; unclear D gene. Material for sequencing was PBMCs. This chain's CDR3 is CASSLARDTQYF. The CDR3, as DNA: TGTGCCAGCAGCTTGGCTCGGGATACGCAGTATTTT.